This T cell receptor (beta chain) was found in a study of blood T cell repertoires in COVID-19. There are 13 residues in the CDR3. V gave up 7 bases and J gave up 8 bases, with 17 bases separating them. Germline lookup yields CDR1 MGHDK and CDR2 SYGVNS. Assay: immunoSEQ multiplex PCR; the TCRdb copy retains only in-frame clones and omits some. The data show about 330,000 clones, 65% to 90% seen once. The chain is built from TRBV25-1 and TRBJ1-2; D ambiguous. The receptor's source is a human donor in a cohort sampled during active COVID-19. Material for sequencing was peripheral blood. CDR3 residues: CASMKEAAGGYTF. In DNA, the CDR3 is TGTGCCAGCATGAAGGAGGCCGCGGGGGGCTACACCTTC.